This is a list of T cell receptor beta chains from one sample in a study of blood T cells in healthy people across ages. In TCRdb, the 5' RACE reads were re-called with MiXCR into one record per CDR3 protein. The sample records about 720,000 distinct CDR3 sequences, over 20% being singletons. Sequenced material: blood. Receptors originate from a man aged 65-85 years in good health. CDR3s include the opening cysteine and the closing phenylalanine or tryptophan. The D gene is left open where the match is weak. The size of a clone is reported for some rows only, either as once, few or many, or as a class for expanded clones.

length: 12; D: -; J: TRBJ2-1; size: -; V: TRBV19; CDR3: CASSILPNEQFF; DNA: TGTGCCAGTAGTATCCTGCCCAATGAGCAGTTCTTC
length: 16; D: TRBD1; J: TRBJ2-5; size: -; V: TRBV28; CDR3: CASSGPGTGSFETQYF; DNA: TGTGCCAGCAGTGGGCCCGGGACAGGGTCCTTCGAGACCCAGTACTTC
length: 17; D: -; J: TRBJ2-6; size: few; V: TRBV7-3; CDR3: CASSAIGSGSGANVLTF; DNA: TGTGCCAGCAGCGCAATCGGGTCGGGGTCAGGGGCCAACGTCCTGACTTTC
length: 14; D: TRBD1; J: TRBJ2-2; size: few; V: TRBV6-5; CDR3: CASSRDSLTGELFF; DNA: TGTGCCAGCAGTCGGGACAGCCTCACCGGGGAGCTGTTTTTT
length: 14; D: TRBD1; J: TRBJ2-3; size: once; V: TRBV6-1; CDR3: CASNPTGTTDTQYF; DNA: TGTGCCAGCAACCCGACAGGGACCACAGATACGCAGTATTTT
length: 15; D: -; J: TRBJ2-1; size: -; V: TRBV7-6; CDR3: CASSLVTGSRGEQFF; DNA: TGTGCCAGCAGCTTAGTGACAGGCTCCCGTGGCGAGCAGTTCTTC
length: 13; D: -; J: TRBJ1-1; size: few; V: TRBV11-2; CDR3: CASSSARLYEAFF; DNA: TGTGCCAGCAGTTCAGCGAGGCTTTATGAAGCTTTCTTT
length: 20; D: TRBD1; J: TRBJ2-3; size: few; V: TRBV18; CDR3: CASSPRPDREGAPSTDTQYF; DNA: TGTGCCAGCTCACCACGACCGGACAGGGAAGGAGCGCCTAGCACAGATACGCAGTATTTT
length: 14; D: TRBD1; J: TRBJ2-7; size: few; V: TRBV5-1; CDR3: CASTVGQGAYEQYF; DNA: TGCGCCAGCACGGTGGGACAGGGGGCCTACGAGCAGTACTTC
length: 15; D: -; J: TRBJ1-4; size: -; V: TRBV5-5; CDR3: CASSLPPRAEEKLFF; DNA: TGTGCCAGCAGCCTCCCCCCCAGGGCAGAGGAAAAACTTTTTTTT
length: 16; D: -; J: TRBJ1-1; size: few; V: TRBV7-8; CDR3: CASSRGGGQMNTEAFF; DNA: TGTGCCAGCAGCCGCGGGGGGGGCCAAATGAACACTGAAGCTTTCTTT
length: 15; D: -; J: TRBJ2-3; size: few; V: TRBV20-1; CDR3: CSVPGGGTGTDTQYF; DNA: TGCAGTGTCCCGGGGGGCGGGACCGGCACAGATACGCAGTATTTT
length: 15; D: -; J: TRBJ2-5; size: -; V: TRBV5-1; CDR3: CASSPLGNQQETQYF; DNA: TGCGCCAGCAGTCCGCTCGGCAACCAACAAGAGACCCAGTACTTC
length: 16; D: TRBD1; J: TRBJ1-1; size: many; V: TRBV20-1; CDR3: CSARSRTGVANTEAFF; DNA: TGCAGTGCTAGATCCCGGACAGGGGTAGCGAACACTGAAGCTTTCTTT
length: 15; D: -; J: TRBJ2-5; size: many; V: TRBV11-2; CDR3: CASSLAPSGQETQYF; DNA: TGTGCCAGCAGCTTAGCCCCTTCAGGGCAAGAGACCCAGTACTTC
length: 14; D: -; J: TRBJ2-4; size: -; V: TRBV5-1; CDR3: CASSSLGVGNIQYF; DNA: TGCGCCAGCAGCTCCCTGGGCGTCGGAAACATTCAGTACTTC
length: 15; D: -; J: TRBJ2-1; size: -; V: TRBV6-5; CDR3: CASSYLISSYNEQFF; DNA: TGTGCCAGCAGTTACTTGATTAGCTCCTACAATGAGCAGTTCTTC
length: 16; D: -; J: TRBJ2-1; size: -; V: TRBV11-3; CDR3: CASSYHPTVSYNEQFF; DNA: TGTGCCAGCAGCTATCACCCGACGGTTTCCTACAATGAGCAGTTCTTC
length: 13; D: -; J: TRBJ1-1; size: many; V: TRBV6-6; CDR3: CASSPRVNTEAFF; DNA: TGTGCCAGCAGTCCAAGGGTGAACACTGAAGCTTTCTTT
length: 15; D: TRBD1; J: TRBJ1-3; size: -; V: TRBV30; CDR3: CAWSADRGAGNTIYF; DNA: TGTGCCTGGAGTGCTGACAGGGGGGCCGGAAACACCATATATTTT
length: 12; D: -; J: TRBJ1-2; size: few; V: TRBV3-1; CDR3: CASSQPTHGYTF; DNA: TGTGCCAGCAGCCAACCGACACATGGCTACACCTTC
length: 14; D: -; J: TRBJ1-2; size: many; V: TRBV12-3/TRBV12-4; CDR3: CASNPGPLVVGYTF; DNA: TGTGCCAGCAACCCGGGACCCCTCGTGGTAGGCTACACCTTC
length: 15; D: -; J: TRBJ2-7; size: -; V: TRBV12-3/TRBV12-4; CDR3: CASSLGQGRSYEQYF; DNA: TGTGCCAGCAGTTTAGGGCAGGGACGATCCTACGAGCAGTACTTC
length: 16; D: -; J: TRBJ2-2; size: -; V: TRBV6-5; CDR3: CASSYRRTANTGELFF; DNA: TGTGCCAGCAGTTATAGGCGTACAGCTAACACCGGGGAGCTGTTTTTT
length: 14; D: -; J: TRBJ1-1; size: -; V: TRBV5-1; CDR3: CASSVLRRGTEAFF; DNA: TGCGCCAGCAGTGTCCTGAGACGGGGTACCGAAGCTTTCTTT
length: 15; D: TRBD1; J: TRBJ2-4; size: -; V: TRBV9; CDR3: CASSGTGAAKNIQYF; DNA: TGTGCCAGCAGCGGGACAGGGGCAGCCAAAAACATTCAGTACTTC
length: 15; D: TRBD1; J: TRBJ2-7; size: many; V: TRBV5-6; CDR3: CASSPGQGLSYEQYF; DNA: TGTGCCAGCAGCCCGGGACAGGGCCTCTCCTACGAGCAGTACTTC
length: 13; D: -; J: TRBJ1-2; size: -; V: TRBV6-5; CDR3: CASTGERRNGYTF; DNA: TGTGCCAGCACCGGAGAGAGACGGAATGGCTACACCTTC
length: 14; D: -; J: TRBJ1-4; size: few; V: TRBV28; CDR3: CASSLGGKGEKLFF; DNA: TGTGCCAGCAGTTTGGGGGGCAAAGGCGAAAAACTGTTTTTT
length: 16; D: TRBD1; J: TRBJ2-2; size: -; V: TRBV9; CDR3: CASSSRTGGAPGELFF; DNA: TGTGCCAGCAGCTCGAGGACAGGGGGCGCCCCCGGGGAGCTGTTTTTT
length: 14; D: -; J: TRBJ1-1; size: few; V: TRBV15; CDR3: CATSREGVGTEAFF; DNA: TGTGCCACCAGCAGGGAGGGAGTGGGCACTGAAGCTTTCTTT
length: 15; D: -; J: TRBJ1-5; size: -; V: TRBV3-1; CDR3: CASSQDQSSNQPQHF; DNA: TGTGCCAGCAGCCAAGATCAGAGTAGCAATCAGCCCCAGCATTTT
length: 16; D: -; J: TRBJ1-4; size: few; V: TRBV5-1; CDR3: CASSLFGSATNEKLFF; DNA: TGTGCCAGCAGCCTTTTTGGGAGTGCAACTAATGAAAAACTGTTTTTT
length: 13; D: TRBD1; J: TRBJ1-1; size: -; V: TRBV7-9; CDR3: CASSSGQGENAFF; DNA: TGTGCCAGCAGCTCCGGACAGGGAGAAAATGCTTTCTTT
length: 15; D: TRBD2; J: TRBJ2-7; size: few; V: TRBV11-2; CDR3: CASSLSGVGRYEQYF; DNA: TGTGCCAGCAGCCTTAGCGGGGTGGGGAGGTACGAGCAGTACTTC
length: 13; D: -; J: TRBJ2-5; size: -; V: TRBV12-3/TRBV12-4; CDR3: CASTTASRETQYF; DNA: TGTGCCAGCACCACAGCGAGCCGAGAGACCCAGTACTTC
length: 15; D: -; J: TRBJ2-5; size: -; V: TRBV4-1; CDR3: CASSQVSPRQETQYF; DNA: TGCGCCAGCAGCCAAGTCTCCCCGAGGCAAGAGACCCAGTACTTC
length: 15; D: TRBD1; J: TRBJ2-2; size: few; V: TRBV7-9; CDR3: CASSLRTGDAGELFF; DNA: TGTGCCAGCAGCTTAAGGACAGGGGACGCCGGGGAGCTGTTTTTT
length: 15; D: TRBD1; J: TRBJ2-5; size: few; V: TRBV12-3/TRBV12-4; CDR3: CASKLDRGLQGTQYF; DNA: TGTGCCAGCAAATTGGACAGGGGTCTCCAAGGGACCCAGTACTTC
length: 14; D: TRBD1; J: TRBJ1-1; size: many; V: TRBV6-5; CDR3: CASSLQGARTEAFF; DNA: TGTGCCAGCAGTTTACAGGGGGCGCGCACTGAAGCTTTCTTT
length: 15; D: TRBD1; J: TRBJ1-4; size: few; V: TRBV7-2; CDR3: CASSPQQGVWEKLFF; DNA: TGTGCCAGCAGCCCCCAACAGGGGGTTTGGGAAAAACTGTTTTTT
length: 13; D: -; J: TRBJ1-2; size: -; V: TRBV27; CDR3: CASSPQIHYGYTF; DNA: TGTGCCAGCAGTCCCCAGATACACTATGGCTACACCTTC
length: 15; D: TRBD1; J: TRBJ1-1; size: -; V: TRBV9; CDR3: CASSAPGGARAEPFF; DNA: TGTGCCAGCAGCGCCCCAGGGGGCGCGAGGGCTGAACCCTTCTTT
length: 15; D: -; J: TRBJ2-5; size: -; V: TRBV5-1; CDR3: CASSAELGVGETQYF; DNA: TGCGCCAGCAGCGCCGAGCTAGGCGTAGGAGAGACCCAGTACTTC
length: 16; D: TRBD2; J: TRBJ2-7; size: few; V: TRBV3-1; CDR3: CASSLRGGGGPYEQYF; DNA: TGTGCCAGCAGCCTTCGGGGTGGCGGGGGGCCATACGAGCAGTACTTC
length: 14; D: -; J: TRBJ1-1; size: -; V: TRBV20-1; CDR3: CSARGPGMNTEAFF; DNA: TGCAGTGCTAGAGGTCCAGGGATGAACACTGAAGCTTTCTTT
length: 15; D: TRBD2; J: TRBJ2-3; size: few; V: TRBV29-1; CDR3: CSVEVPSGNTDTQYF; DNA: TGCAGCGTTGAAGTCCCTAGCGGGAATACGGATACGCAGTATTTT
length: 11; D: TRBD1; J: TRBJ2-5; size: -; V: TRBV12-3/TRBV12-4; CDR3: CASSYLDREFF; DNA: TGTGCCAGCAGCTATCTGGACAGGGAGTTCTTC
length: 14; D: TRBD1; J: TRBJ1-1; size: few; V: TRBV10-3; CDR3: CAISSTGWNTEAFF; DNA: TGTGCCATCAGCTCGACAGGGTGGAACACTGAAGCTTTCTTT
length: 17; D: -; J: TRBJ2-4; size: few; V: TRBV15; CDR3: CATSSLVDGLAKNIQYF; DNA: TGTGCCACCAGCTCACTAGTGGACGGGCTAGCCAAAAACATTCAGTACTTC
length: 14; D: -; J: TRBJ2-3; size: -; V: TRBV5-5; CDR3: CAIPTPPSTDTQYF; DNA: TGTGCCATACCGACTCCGCCTAGCACAGATACGCAGTATTTT
length: 16; D: TRBD1; J: TRBJ2-5; size: -; V: TRBV6-5; CDR3: CASSYSARGLSNEQFF; DNA: TGTGCCAGCAGTTACTCGGCCAGGGGGCTATCCAATGAGCAGTTTTTC
length: 15; D: -; J: TRBJ1-1; size: -; V: TRBV7-8; CDR3: CASSPGVGRGTEAFF; DNA: TGTGCCAGCAGCCCGGGGGTAGGCAGGGGCACTGAAGCTTTCTTT